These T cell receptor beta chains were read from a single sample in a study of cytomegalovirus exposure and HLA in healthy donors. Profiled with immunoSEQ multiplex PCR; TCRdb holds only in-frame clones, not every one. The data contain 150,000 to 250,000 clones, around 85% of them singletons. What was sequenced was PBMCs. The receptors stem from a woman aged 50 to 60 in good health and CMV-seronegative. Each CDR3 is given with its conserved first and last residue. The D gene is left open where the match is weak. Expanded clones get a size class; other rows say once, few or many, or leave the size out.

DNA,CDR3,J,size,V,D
TGTGCCAGTAGTATAGGCGGGAGCACAGATACGCAGTATTTT,CASSIGGSTDTQYF,TRBJ2-3,-,TRBV19,-
TGTGCCAGCGTGGGGGGGACAACCTACAATGAGCAGTTCTTC,CASVGGTTYNEQFF,TRBJ2-1,few,TRBV5-6,-
TGTGCCAGCAGCTTGGAAGGTCTGGAGGGTTCCTACGAGCAGTACTTC,CASSLEGLEGSYEQYF,TRBJ2-7,-,TRBV5-8,-
TGTGCCAGCAGCGCACCCCCTCCAGGGGGACGTTATGGAAACACCATATATTTT,CASSAPPPGGRYGNTIYF,TRBJ1-3,-,TRBV9,TRBD1
TGTGCCAGCAGTTATAACAGGGGTGGGAATACGCAGTATTTT,CASSYNRGGNTQYF,TRBJ2-3,few,TRBV25-1,TRBD1
TGCGCCAGCAGCTATCTATGGACAGAAGGGTTTGGCACTGAAGCTTTCTTT,CASSYLWTEGFGTEAFF,TRBJ1-1,-,TRBV4-1,-
TGTGCCAGCAGCCACGGGAGAGAGTGGGGTGCCGGGGCCAACGTCCTGACTTTC,CASSHGREWGAGANVLTF,TRBJ2-6,-,TRBV28,-
TGTGCCAGCAGCCCCCAGCGGAGTCAGGGGGAGACCCAGTACTTC,CASSPQRSQGETQYF,TRBJ2-5,-,TRBV5-4,-
TGTGCCAGCAGCTCGACAGGGACGACCAATGAGCAGTTCTTC,CASSSTGTTNEQFF,TRBJ2-1,-,TRBV5-5,TRBD1
TGCGCCAGCAGCTGGACAGGGACCTCCTACGAGCAGTACTTC,CASSWTGTSYEQYF,TRBJ2-7,-,TRBV5-1,TRBD1
TGTGCCAGCAGCTTGGGACAGCCGGGCACCGGGGAGCTGTTTTTT,CASSLGQPGTGELFF,TRBJ2-2,-,TRBV7-2,TRBD1
TGTGCCAGTAGTCCTAGCGGGAGAGGAGAGACCCAGTACTTC,CASSPSGRGETQYF,TRBJ2-5,-,TRBV19,TRBD2
TGTGCCAGCAGCTTACCGACAGGCCGCGGGGAGCTGTTTTTT,CASSLPTGRGELFF,TRBJ2-2,-,TRBV7-8,-
TGTTCCAGCAGCCTGACAGGGGGCTCCTACGAGCAGTACTTC,CSSSLTGGSYEQYF,TRBJ2-7,-,TRBV7-9,TRBD1
TGCAGCGTTGGCCCCCGGGCGGGCCGCTACGAGCAGTACTTC,CSVGPRAGRYEQYF,TRBJ2-7,-,TRBV29-1,-
TGTGCCATCAGCCCGCGGGGGGTTAATGAGCAGTTCTTC,CAISPRGVNEQFF,TRBJ2-1,few,TRBV10-3,TRBD2
TGTGCCAGCAGCTTGGAGCGGACAGAGGAAAAACTGTTTTTT,CASSLERTEEKLFF,TRBJ1-4,-,TRBV5-4,-
TGTGCCAGCAGCTCAGGCGCCGGTGGAAACATTCAGTACTTC,CASSSGAGGNIQYF,TRBJ2-4,-,TRBV7-2,-
TGTGCCAGCAGCTTAGGACAAACTAACACTGAAGCTTTCTTT,CASSLGQTNTEAFF,TRBJ1-1,-,TRBV7-9,-
TGCGCCAGCACCACTTCGGGGGGGAGCTCCTACGAGCAGTACTTC,CASTTSGGSSYEQYF,TRBJ2-7,-,TRBV5-1,TRBD2
TGTGCCAGCAGCTCCTTTGGGGGGGATCAGCCCCAGCATTTT,CASSSFGGDQPQHF,TRBJ1-5,-,TRBV5-4,-
TGTGCCAGCAGTTTGAAAGGGACGGGGGCCTACGAGCAGTACTTC,CASSLKGTGAYEQYF,TRBJ2-7,few,TRBV28,-
TGTGCCAGCTCAGATAAACTAGCGGAGTACAATGAGCAGTTCTTC,CASSDKLAEYNEQFF,TRBJ2-1,-,TRBV18,TRBD2
TGTGCCAGCGGTAGCGTTTTACGTCCCCGAGCTACAGATACGCAGTATTTT,CASGSVLRPRATDTQYF,TRBJ2-3,-,TRBV27,-
TGTGCCAGCAGTGGACCGGGACAGGGGGCCTATGGCTACACCTTC,CASSGPGQGAYGYTF,TRBJ1-2,-,TRBV6-1,TRBD1
TGTGCCAGCATGTACTGGACAGGGGCCAGGGATACGCAGTATTTT,CASMYWTGARDTQYF,TRBJ2-3,-,TRBV27,TRBD1
TGTGCCAGCAGCATACCGAGGGGGCCTCTGAACACTGAAGCTTTCTTT,CASSIPRGPLNTEAFF,TRBJ1-1,-,TRBV7-2,TRBD1